This TCR beta chain was sequenced for a study of blood T cell repertoires in COVID-19. Across the whole study: Whether acute or convalescent, the COVID-19 samples came from the United States, Italy and Spain. T cells, B-cell-depleted T cells, or PBMCs supplied cDNA or gDNA.

Authors' analysis steps: Scientists estimated how many nucleated cells there were by amplifying reference gene primers. TCRdb's table, derived via immunoSEQ multiplex PCR, lists solely in-frame clones and lacks some. The DNA was the basis for D and trimming; V, J and clone size are from that table. Found here are roughly 250,000 clones, around 87% of them singletons; the top ten hold 2% to 2.5%. The CDR3 spans 15 residues. Trimming left V 1 base short and J 12 bases short, with 22 bases between. Germline assignment: CDR1 SGHTA and CDR2 FQGTGA. This clone was observed a single time. The source material was peripheral blood. The chain combines TRBV7-3 with TRBJ2-7, with a weak D call TRBD2 (6 bases). This clonotype was obtained from a woman aged 45 to 65 with acute or convalescent COVID-19. CDR3 nucleotides: TGTGCCAGCAGCTTAAAAGAGGGAGGATACTCCCCGTTGTACTTC. Translating it yields CASSLKEGGYSPLYF.